This T cell receptor (beta chain) was profiled in a study of blood T cell repertoires in COVID-19. About the research overall: Specimens from acute and convalescent COVID-19 originated in the United States, Italy and Spain.

The V gene lost 0 bases and the J gene lost 1 base, with 6 bases spanning the gap. In germline, CDR1 is SGHTA, CDR2 FQGNSA. CDR3 size: 14 residues. Per the original methods: Researchers report that nucleated cell counts were estimated from reference gene primer amplification. Sequencing used immunoSEQ multiplex PCR; TCRdb keeps in-frame clones, though not all of them. That table furnishes V, J and clone size, whereas the DNA furnished D and trimming. The data contain approximately 15,000 clones, about 93% of them singletons. This TCR came from a man in his 60s with active COVID-19. The chain is built from TRBV7-2 and TRBJ2-5; TRBD1 might be the D (6 bases). The sequenced material came from peripheral blood. The chain's CDR3 is CASSLAGAQETQYF. The CDR3 bases are TGTGCCAGCAGCTTAGCGGGGGCCCAAGAGACCCAGTACTTC. Supplemented by reference TRBV7-2 and TRBJ2-5, the full variable domain reads GAGVSQSPSNKVTEKGKDVELRCDPISGHTALYWYRQSLGQGLEFLIYFQGNSAPDKSGLPSDRFSAERTGGSVSTLTIQRTQQEDSAVYLCASSLAGAQETQYFGPGTRLLVL.